The present T cell receptor beta chain was sequenced within a study of cytomegalovirus exposure and HLA in healthy donors. Details on this clone: Antigen unknown.

Study-level results: Later analysis associated a missense DCLRE1C variant with TCR beta V- and J-gene trimming.

V dropped 4 bases and J dropped 1 base, with 7 bases sitting between them. The CDR3 runs 13 residues. Germline V gene data show CDR1 as SEHNR and CDR2 as FQNEAQ (reference sequence). A multiplex PCR was run with 60 Vbeta primers and 13 Jbeta primers. The data were produced by immunoSEQ multiplex PCR, yet TCRdb's version contains in-frame clones alone and is incomplete. The profile shows 78,000 or so clones, approximately 84% of them singletons. J is TRBJ1-2 and V is TRBV7-9; weak D call: TRBD1 (6 bases). The specimen was PBMCs. The TCR sequence derives from a woman aged 45-65 years in good health and CMV-seronegative. The CDR3 sequence is CASSWTDNYGYTF. The CDR3 nucleotides are TGTGCCAGCAGCTGGACAGATAACTATGGCTACACCTTC.